This TCR beta chain was recorded in a study of blood T cell repertoires in COVID-19. About the study: COVID-19 samples collected from the United States, Italy and Spain covered acute and convalescent phases. T cells, B-cell-depleted T cells, or PBMCs provided the cDNA or gDNA that served as material.

CDR3 size: 16 residues. Germline V CDR1 and CDR2: MGHRA, YSYEKL. The junction had 13 bases not matched to a gene; V was cut back by 3 bases and J by 6 bases. Source study methods: Reference gene primer amplification yielded estimated nucleated cell counts. Assay: immunoSEQ multiplex PCR; the TCRdb copy retains only in-frame clones and omits some. Clone size and the V and J calls come from that table; the DNA yielded D and trimming. Among 100,000 to 150,000 clones listed, approximately 83% were seen once. The rearrangement links TRBV4-1 to TRBJ2-7; 8 positions agree with TRBD2. Sequenced: peripheral blood. The TCR comes from a man aged 55-75 years with acute or convalescent COVID-19. CDR3 protein: CASSQTTTAGVGEQYF. CDR3 DNA: TGCGCCAGCAGCCAGACCACGACAGCGGGAGTTGGCGAGCAGTACTTC.